Listed below are T cell receptor beta chains from one sample, sequenced in a study of shared clonotypes between healthy human individuals. Repertoires were generated with immunoSEQ multiplex PCR, while TCRdb's copy carries only in-frame clones and drops some. The sample lists more than 2 million clones, about 95% occurring once. The source material was naive CD8+ T cells sorted from blood. The receptors derive from a young man in good health. CDR3s include the opening cysteine and the closing phenylalanine or tryptophan. D genes are given only for firm matches. Clone sizes are given selectively: once, few, many, or a class where the clone is expanded.

v_call: TRBV28; d_call: TRBD1; cdr3_length: 16; clone_size: NA; j_call: TRBJ2-2; cdr3_aa: CASSIGQGSNTGELFF; cdr3_nt: TGTGCCAGCAGTATCGGACAGGGGTCGAACACCGGGGAGCTGTTTTTT
v_call: TRBV9; d_call: TRBD1; cdr3_length: 14; clone_size: NA; j_call: TRBJ2-1; cdr3_aa: CASSVGTGHNEQFF; cdr3_nt: TGTGCCAGCAGCGTAGGGACAGGGCACAATGAGCAGTTCTTC
v_call: TRBV6-1; d_call: TRBD2; cdr3_length: 16; clone_size: NA; j_call: TRBJ2-7; cdr3_aa: CASSETPGGEIYEQYF; cdr3_nt: TGTGCCAGCAGTGAAACCCCCGGGGGGGAGATCTACGAGCAGTACTTC
v_call: TRBV7-8; d_call: NA; cdr3_length: 12; clone_size: NA; j_call: TRBJ1-5; cdr3_aa: CASSLLNQPQHF; cdr3_nt: TGTGCCAGCAGCTTATTAAATCAGCCCCAGCATTTT
v_call: TRBV28; d_call: TRBD1; cdr3_length: 18; clone_size: NA; j_call: TRBJ1-5; cdr3_aa: CASSPASLDRGLRQPQHF; cdr3_nt: TGTGCCAGCAGTCCCGCCTCCCTCGACAGGGGGCTACGTCAGCCCCAGCATTTT
v_call: TRBV27; d_call: TRBD1; cdr3_length: 14; clone_size: NA; j_call: TRBJ1-6; cdr3_aa: CASTLTGGHSPLHF; cdr3_nt: TGTGCCAGCACCCTCACAGGGGGCCATTCACCCCTCCACTTT
v_call: TRBV18; d_call: TRBD1; cdr3_length: 15; clone_size: NA; j_call: TRBJ2-7; cdr3_aa: CASSPPGQGSYEQYF; cdr3_nt: TGTGCCAGCTCACCACCGGGACAGGGAAGCTACGAGCAGTACTTC
v_call: TRBV4-2; d_call: TRBD1; cdr3_length: 14; clone_size: NA; j_call: TRBJ1-5; cdr3_aa: CASSPGTGGQPQHF; cdr3_nt: TGTGCCAGCAGCCCAGGGACAGGGGGTCAGCCCCAGCATTTT
v_call: TRBV6-1; d_call: NA; cdr3_length: 10; clone_size: NA; j_call: TRBJ1-1; cdr3_aa: CAVTATEAFF; cdr3_nt: TGTGCCGTAACGGCCACTGAAGCTTTCTTT
v_call: TRBV6-1; d_call: NA; cdr3_length: 13; clone_size: NA; j_call: TRBJ1-5; cdr3_aa: CASSDGGNQPQHF; cdr3_nt: TGTGCCAGCAGTGACGGGGGCAATCAGCCCCAGCATTTT
v_call: TRBV4-1; d_call: NA; cdr3_length: 16; clone_size: NA; j_call: TRBJ1-6; cdr3_aa: CASSPRGQEYNSPLHF; cdr3_nt: TGCGCCAGCAGCCCCCGAGGGCAAGAGTATAATTCACCCCTCCACTTT
v_call: TRBV7-9; d_call: NA; cdr3_length: 13; clone_size: NA; j_call: TRBJ2-1; cdr3_aa: CASSLRKKDEQFF; cdr3_nt: TGTGCCAGCAGCTTGCGGAAGAAAGATGAGCAGTTCTTC
v_call: TRBV27; d_call: NA; cdr3_length: 15; clone_size: NA; j_call: TRBJ2-7; cdr3_aa: CASSPIGTRSYEQYF; cdr3_nt: TGTGCCAGCAGCCCCATCGGGACGAGATCCTACGAGCAGTACTTC
v_call: TRBV28; d_call: NA; cdr3_length: 17; clone_size: NA; j_call: TRBJ2-3; cdr3_aa: CASSLRGGRSGTDTQYF; cdr3_nt: TGTGCCAGCAGTTTAAGGGGGGGTCGATCTGGCACAGATACGCAGTATTTT
v_call: TRBV7-9; d_call: TRBD1; cdr3_length: 17; clone_size: NA; j_call: TRBJ2-3; cdr3_aa: CASSLLPGQGVTDTQYF; cdr3_nt: TGTGCCAGCAGCTTATTGCCGGGACAGGGGGTCACAGATACGCAGTATTTT
v_call: TRBV9; d_call: NA; cdr3_length: 16; clone_size: NA; j_call: TRBJ1-1; cdr3_aa: CASSVGRGADITEAFF; cdr3_nt: TGTGCCAGCAGTGTCGGACGGGGGGCTGACATAACTGAAGCTTTCTTT
v_call: TRBV7-8; d_call: NA; cdr3_length: 14; clone_size: NA; j_call: TRBJ2-7; cdr3_aa: CASSFQSEGYEQYF; cdr3_nt: TGTGCCAGCAGCTTCCAATCCGAGGGGTACGAGCAGTACTTC
v_call: TRBV6-6; d_call: TRBD2; cdr3_length: 15; clone_size: NA; j_call: TRBJ2-3; cdr3_aa: CASSFLAGGTDTQYF; cdr3_nt: TGTGCCAGCAGTTTTCTAGCGGGGGGCACAGATACGCAGTATTTT
v_call: TRBV10-2; d_call: TRBD1; cdr3_length: 13; clone_size: few; j_call: TRBJ1-1; cdr3_aa: CAAGTGSYTEAFF; cdr3_nt: TGCGCCGCTGGGACAGGTTCCTACACTGAAGCTTTCTTT
v_call: TRBV27; d_call: TRBD2; cdr3_length: 15; clone_size: NA; j_call: TRBJ2-7; cdr3_aa: CASSLVGGGAYEQYF; cdr3_nt: TGTGCCAGCAGTTTAGTCGGCGGGGGGGCCTACGAGCAGTACTTC
v_call: TRBV7-9; d_call: NA; cdr3_length: 14; clone_size: NA; j_call: TRBJ2-7; cdr3_aa: CASSPDGRFYEQYF; cdr3_nt: TGTGCCAGCAGCCCCGACGGGCGATTCTACGAGCAGTACTTC
v_call: TRBV6-5; d_call: NA; cdr3_length: 12; clone_size: NA; j_call: TRBJ1-1; cdr3_aa: CASSRLNTEAFF; cdr3_nt: TGTGCCAGCAGCCGACTGAACACTGAAGCTTTCTTT
v_call: TRBV5-4; d_call: TRBD2; cdr3_length: 18; clone_size: NA; j_call: TRBJ2-1; cdr3_aa: CASSLATSGGVLLNEQFF; cdr3_nt: TGTGCCAGCAGCCTTGCGACTAGCGGGGGGGTCCTCCTCAATGAGCAGTTCTTC
v_call: TRBV7-8; d_call: NA; cdr3_length: 15; clone_size: NA; j_call: TRBJ2-6; cdr3_aa: CASSLGISGANVLTF; cdr3_nt: TGTGCCAGCAGCTTGGGGATCTCTGGGGCCAACGTCCTGACTTTC
v_call: TRBV13; d_call: NA; cdr3_length: 13; clone_size: NA; j_call: TRBJ2-2; cdr3_aa: CASSPRFAGELFF; cdr3_nt: TGTGCCAGCAGCCCACGTTTTGCCGGGGAGCTGTTTTTT
v_call: TRBV4-2; d_call: NA; cdr3_length: 14; clone_size: NA; j_call: TRBJ1-1; cdr3_aa: CASSQDPGQPEAFF; cdr3_nt: TGTGCCAGCAGCCAAGATCCCGGGCAGCCTGAAGCTTTCTTT
v_call: TRBV9; d_call: NA; cdr3_length: 14; clone_size: NA; j_call: TRBJ1-1; cdr3_aa: CASSVEGGGTEAFF; cdr3_nt: TGTGCCAGCAGCGTAGAAGGAGGAGGGACTGAAGCTTTCTTT
v_call: TRBV7-2; d_call: NA; cdr3_length: 15; clone_size: NA; j_call: TRBJ2-2; cdr3_aa: CASSFSGVNTGELFF; cdr3_nt: TGTGCCAGCAGCTTCTCCGGGGTTAACACCGGGGAGCTGTTTTTT
v_call: TRBV29-1; d_call: TRBD1; cdr3_length: 13; clone_size: NA; j_call: TRBJ2-7; cdr3_aa: CSVRQGNHYEQYF; cdr3_nt: TGCAGCGTAAGACAGGGCAACCACTACGAGCAGTACTTC
v_call: TRBV5-6; d_call: NA; cdr3_length: 13; clone_size: few; j_call: TRBJ2-7; cdr3_aa: CASSWAGAYEQYF; cdr3_nt: TGTGCCAGCAGCTGGGCAGGGGCCTACGAGCAGTACTTC
v_call: TRBV6-5; d_call: NA; cdr3_length: 15; clone_size: NA; j_call: TRBJ2-3; cdr3_aa: CASSYGGRVGDTQYF; cdr3_nt: TGTGCCAGCAGTTACGGAGGCAGGGTTGGAGATACGCAGTATTTT
v_call: TRBV6-6; d_call: NA; cdr3_length: 12; clone_size: NA; j_call: TRBJ2-3; cdr3_aa: CASSYEGDTQYF; cdr3_nt: TGTGCCAGCAGTTACGAAGGGGATACGCAGTATTTT
v_call: TRBV7-6; d_call: TRBD1; cdr3_length: 19; clone_size: NA; j_call: TRBJ2-7; cdr3_aa: CASTLAAPGQGVNSYEQYF; cdr3_nt: TGTGCCAGCACCCTCGCCGCCCCCGGACAGGGGGTGAACTCCTACGAGCAGTACTTC
v_call: TRBV7-8; d_call: TRBD2; cdr3_length: 18; clone_size: NA; j_call: TRBJ2-2; cdr3_aa: CASSLGTAGGLWAGELFF; cdr3_nt: TGTGCCAGCAGCTTGGGGACTGCGGGAGGGCTGTGGGCCGGGGAGCTGTTTTTT
v_call: TRBV4-3; d_call: TRBD2; cdr3_length: 17; clone_size: NA; j_call: TRBJ2-1; cdr3_aa: CASSQLGTSGMYNEQFF; cdr3_nt: TGCGCCAGCAGCCAGTTAGGGACTAGCGGGATGTACAATGAGCAGTTCTTC
v_call: TRBV5-6; d_call: TRBD1; cdr3_length: 17; clone_size: NA; j_call: TRBJ2-7; cdr3_aa: CASSLSYRTGGLDEQYF; cdr3_nt: TGTGCCAGCAGCTTGTCTTATCGTACAGGGGGCTTAGACGAGCAGTACTTC
v_call: TRBV14; d_call: TRBD2; cdr3_length: 17; clone_size: NA; j_call: TRBJ2-7; cdr3_aa: CASSQGKGAGALYEQYF; cdr3_nt: TGTGCCAGCAGCCAAGGAAAAGGAGCGGGGGCTCTCTACGAGCAGTACTTC